This record looks at one T cell receptor (beta chain) sequence and its context. It has no known antigen specificity. No qualities accompany the bases; no much larger clone lies one base away. Libraries were constructed by the immunoSEQ multiplex PCR assay. For the multiplex PCR, a mixture combining 60 forward primers for TCR Vbeta segments and 13 reverse primers for TCR Jbeta segments was used. The CDR3 region of rearranged TCR beta genes was amplified from genomic DNA with a multiplex PCR assay. The amplified TCR beta libraries were sequenced on the Illumina HiSeq System as 87-base-pair reads. From the authors' description of their analysis: A later analysis counted 65 million to 90 million unique TCR beta chains across the 666 repertoires, and roughly 10 million of these chains were shared by at least two donors. Raw reads were error-corrected and collapsed into unique sequences by a nearest-neighbor algorithm in which closely related sequences were merged to remove PCR and sequencing errors. Alignment of CDR3 sequences to IMGT reference sequences was used to assign V, D and J gene segments. For a sequence to be retained, at least a six-nucleotide match to both a V gene segment and a J gene segment was required. A rearrangement was called productive if the CDR3 had no stop codons and remained in frame with V and J, and every other rearrangement was called non-productive. Following IMGT convention, CDR3 was defined as the stretch from the second conserved V-encoded cysteine to the conserved J-encoded phenylalanine. The earlier analysis of 587 of the donors excluded sequences that lacked an unambiguous match to a single V gene segment. An earlier analysis of a few hundred of the donors classified V segments as functional when productive rearrangements were above 56.7% and as segregating when the standard deviation between donors was above 5%. A statistical classification framework was built for diagnosing cytomegalovirus status from the catalog of TCR beta chain sequences. In a later analysis, V and J genes were assigned by comparing TCR nucleotide sequences against IMGT/GENE-DB human TR gene sequences. Using the TCRdist pipeline, a later analysis assigned CDR3 sequences along with most-parsimonious VDJ recombination scenarios. In a later analysis, every TCR beta chain was defined by the combination of its CDR3 amino acid sequence and its V-gene family, and reads without a unique V-gene family were dropped. As a way to deal with suspected cross-contamination and a sequencing artifact, a later analysis dropped roughly 620 nucleotide sequences that were highly shared and had low generation probability. A later analysis calculated a clonal expansion index for each public chain from normalized within-repertoire ranks of inferred template counts. In a later analysis, generation probabilities were computed with a VDJ recombination model fitted to out-of-frame rearrangements, and the resulting probabilities were checked against IGoR. A later analysis scored TCR-TCR, TCR-HLA and TCR-CMV co-occurrence with hypergeometric tests, applying a repertoire-size bias correction to TCR pairs. To estimate false discovery rates, a later analysis permuted the HLA or CMV assignments 20 times. A later analysis grouped co-occurring TCRs with DBSCAN, adding TCRdist sequence similarity when clustering within HLA-allele-positive subsets. For co-occurrence clustering, repertoires with fewer than 30,000 or more than 120,000 public chains were excluded, along with about five repertoires with anomalous nucleotide sharing. TCRdb holds this immuneACCESS table with in-frame rearrangements only. Some clones are missing; in checked studies, unresolved V genes explain under half, and the rest has no known cause. V and J calls and clone size are as listed in that table; D and trimming were resolved from the DNA. This sample lists about 120,000 clones; about 76% were detected once. About 32% of the sample is taken by the ten largest.

These data are taken from a study of cytomegalovirus exposure and HLA in healthy donors (dated by TCRdb to 2016 to 2017). Broadly, across the study: In an earlier analysis of under 750 of the donors, under 300 Gb of sequence data and about 110 million unique TCR beta sequences from about 179 million T cells were reported. Roughly 300 gigabases of sequencing data and around 88 million unique TCR sequences made up an early release that covered some 640 HLA-typed donors. Among the roughly 390 genotyped donors, approximately 76% belonged to the genetic ancestry cluster associated with self-reported Caucasian donors. The aim of the study was to test whether cataloging public T cell receptors could identify signatures of past pathogen exposure. The study used immunosequencing to profile the T cell repertoires of about 670 subjects and linked those repertoires to cytomegalovirus serostatus. A separate validation cohort of approximately 120 different subjects was used in addition to the 666-subject first cohort. To predict cytomegalovirus infection status, the study brought together high-throughput TCR immunosequencing, statistical association of individual TCRs with disease status, and machine learning. A later analysis re-examined previously published TCR beta repertoires from 500 to 700 donors and added high-resolution HLA genotyping to investigate patterns of TCR occurrence. Rather than drawing on any new phenotypic data, the later analysis identified candidate immune exposures from TCR beta sequences and the way those sequences occurred across donors. An earlier analysis of 587 of the donors used high-throughput TCR beta sequencing to judge whether each TCR beta V gene segment behaved as functional or pseudogenic. Donor age, sex, ethnicity and CMV serostatus were collected together with the repertoire data. In a later genetic analysis, genome-wide SNP genotypes for about 65% of the roughly 700 donors were used, and that subset was treated as a discovery cohort. All discovery cohort repertoires had been generated on a single sequencing platform. Class I and class II HLA loci were covered by the typing at four-digit resolution. The number of typed donors differed by locus: about 629-640 for A, B, C, DRB1 and DQB1; roughly 510 for DQA1; fewer than 610 for DPA1; and approximately 450 for DPB1. Four to six DR-DQ haplotypes were handled as single units for association and clustering because linkage in the cohort was strong. Across some 400 genotyped donors of the cohort, an average of approximately 240,000 unique TCR beta nucleotide sequences per donor were sequenced, and 15% to 20% of those sequences were non-productive.

In total, over 600 healthy bone marrow donors made up the cohort. All cohort members were sampled while nominally healthy, although unrecorded immune exposures were likely present. The donor was CMV seropositive and was included in the group of 290 or so seropositive cohort members. A peripheral blood sample was provided by each donor, and peripheral blood mononuclear cells were used for TCR beta sequencing. Genomic DNA was extracted from the blood cell samples with the Qiagen DNeasy Blood Extraction Kit. Between the V and J ends, shortened by 0 bases and 4 bases respectively, the junction contains 9 bases. From the cysteine through the phenylalanine, the CDR3 covers 15 amino acids. The DNA shown is the 45-base CDR3, in frame from base 1. For CDR1 and CDR2, the germline V gene lists KGHSH and LQKENI. The study at large found these results: A later genetic analysis associated a missense DCLRE1C variant with V-gene and J-gene trimming of TCR beta chains, and an independent cohort replicated the association. Correlated functional status among segregating V segments might be attributable to linkage disequilibrium, but an unknown experimental factor could not be ruled out. Immune exposure information for the cohort was limited to CMV serostatus. A further reported finding was that TCR beta sequences accurately predicted the HLA-A and HLA-B alleles for most subjects in the first cohort. While some public TCRs were present in many individuals, most TCR sequences turned up only very rarely across donors. HLA typing was unavailable for some donors at each locus, so association tests used only the typed subset. According to a later genetic analysis, donors in an Asian-associated ancestry cluster had fewer N-insertions in productive TCRs than the approximately 670-donor mean. The sequencing pipeline was judged likely to have produced a cluster of highly shared sequence variants as a technical artifact. Strong co-occurrence of HLA alleles, especially DR and DQ, made assigning TCR associations to individual alleles difficult. The earlier analysis of about 600 of the donors excluded roughly 17 rarely observed V segments, including chromosome 9 orphons, because counts were too low. The study gave a list of over 150 TCR beta chains associated with cytomegalovirus. In vitro tests confirmed that a few of the cytomegalovirus-associated TCR beta chains recognize cytomegalovirus antigens. Because the 87-base-pair reads could not distinguish some IMGT-functional V segments, including TRBV6-2 and TRBV6-3, those segments were excluded. The authors suggested that the approach could potentially be extended to other disease states and immunological phenotypes. The classifier was reported to diagnose cytomegalovirus status with high specificity and sensitivity in both the original cohort and the validation cohort. A later analysis found that TCR association rates varied across HLA loci, with DRB1 alleles showing the most associated TCRs and HLA-C alleles the fewest. A later analysis reported that several top co-occurrence clusters appeared linked to parvovirus B19, influenza, CMV and Epstein-Barr virus. Most CMV-associated TCR beta chains appeared to be HLA-restricted in a later analysis, and the HLA associations seemed to be driven largely by CMV exposure. In a later analysis, HLA-associated TCR beta chains were found to be more clonally expanded and to have lower generation probabilities than equally common non-associated chains. Broadly in line with IMGT annotations, most TCR beta V segments showed up in productive rearrangements about 87% or about 30% of the time in an earlier analysis of approximately 600 of the donors. The cohort was sequenced for TCR beta chains only, and without alpha or paired-chain data the features that could be detected were limited. The presence/absence analyses assumed that sequencing depth was roughly uniform across donors, and that assumption may not be true. In a later analysis, some 18,000 TCR beta sequences were associated with specific HLA alleles at a false discovery rate of 0.05.

Sequencing was carried out using PBMCs. This TCR was recovered from a man aged 60 to 75 in good health and CMV-seropositive. The chain is assembled from TRBV18 and TRBJ2-2, and possibly TRBD2, on 6 matching bases. The CDR3 protein is CASSPPGTLTGELFF. Read as DNA, the sequence is TGTGCCAGCTCACCACCTGGGACTCTCACCGGGGAGCTGTTTTTT.